What follows describes a single T cell receptor (beta chain). The sample belongs to a study of blood T cell repertoires in COVID-19. Study-wide background: The United States, Italy and Spain provided the acute and convalescent COVID-19 samples.

The CDR3 extends over 18 amino acids. CDR1 and CDR2 (germline): LNHNV, YYDKDF (reference sequence). The trim removed 0 bases at V and 1 base at J, leaving 4 bases unmatched. The table came from immunoSEQ multiplex PCR; TCRdb's copy has only in-frame clones and leaves some out. The data contain 140,000 to 150,000 clones, approximately 90% of them singletons. This TCR came from a man aged 18 to 29 with COVID-19, enrolled during active disease. The chain couples TRBV15 to TRBJ2-1; the match to TRBD2 covers 12 bases. The sequencing input was peripheral blood. The DNA of the CDR3 is TGTGCCACCAGCAGAGACCCTAGCGGGAGGGTTTCCTACAATGAGCAGTTCTTC. It is translated as CATSRDPSGRVSYNEQFF.